The T cell receptor beta chain under discussion was sequenced for a study of vaccination effects on CD4 cells after COVID-19. Before sequencing, viral peptide pools were used by the ViraFEST assay to expand antigen-specific CD4+ T cells. Subsequent to a culture period of roughly 11 days, CD4+ T cells were isolated. The cohort was immunized with two doses of either the BNT162b2 or mRNA-1273 vaccine. At days 3 and 7, half of the medium was exchanged for IL-2 medium. Comment on this clone: Its antigen is not known.

Some clones are missing from TCRdb's copy, which holds only in-frame ones; the method was immunoSEQ multiplex PCR. The repertoire holds some 30,000 clones, with 75% to 90% as singletons. This clonotype was sampled from a human donor who received a COVID-19 vaccine. Some clones in this sample may be carry-over from other donors' samples. The material was CD4+ T cells from PBMCs cultured with SARS-CoV-2 spike peptides, obtained after COVID-19 vaccination.

CDR3 loop: CASSDWDTQYF. The CDR3 nucleotides are TGTGCCAGCAGTGATTGGGATACGCAGTATTTT. V and J are TRBV2 and TRBJ2-3; unclear D gene. This CDR3 has 11 amino acids. With 3 bases removed from V and 6 bases from J, the gap between germline ends came to 4 bases. Looked up from germline, CDR1 is SNHLY and CDR2 is FYNNEI.